This TCR beta chain was captured by sequencing in a study of cytomegalovirus exposure and HLA in healthy donors. Whole-study findings and limits: With DRB1 most and HLA-C fewest, TCR association rates differed between HLA loci in a later analysis. A later analysis showed that HLA-associated TCR beta chains had undergone more clonal expansion than equally common others.

This CDR3 is 14 amino acids long. The J segment lost 0 bases and the V segment lost 6 bases, leaving 4 bases of the junction unmatched. The germline V gene encodes CDR1 SEHNR and CDR2 FQNEAQ (reference sequence). Researchers ran the PCR with 60 Vbeta and 13 Jbeta primers. Sequenced by immunoSEQ multiplex PCR; TCRdb stores in-frame clones only, minus some. The top ten clones hold approximately 8.3% of a sample with roughly 200,000 clones, about 13% of them seen once. This clone was seen only a few times. What it recognizes is unknown. This sequence was found in a man between 50 and 59 years old in good health and CMV-seropositive. This chain joins TRBV7-9 and TRBJ1-1; 7 nucleotides line up with TRBD1. Sequencing was performed on PBMCs. For the CDR3, the DNA is TGTGCCAGCAGGGCAACAGGGGTGAACACTGAAGCTTTCTTT. Protein: CASRATGVNTEAFF.